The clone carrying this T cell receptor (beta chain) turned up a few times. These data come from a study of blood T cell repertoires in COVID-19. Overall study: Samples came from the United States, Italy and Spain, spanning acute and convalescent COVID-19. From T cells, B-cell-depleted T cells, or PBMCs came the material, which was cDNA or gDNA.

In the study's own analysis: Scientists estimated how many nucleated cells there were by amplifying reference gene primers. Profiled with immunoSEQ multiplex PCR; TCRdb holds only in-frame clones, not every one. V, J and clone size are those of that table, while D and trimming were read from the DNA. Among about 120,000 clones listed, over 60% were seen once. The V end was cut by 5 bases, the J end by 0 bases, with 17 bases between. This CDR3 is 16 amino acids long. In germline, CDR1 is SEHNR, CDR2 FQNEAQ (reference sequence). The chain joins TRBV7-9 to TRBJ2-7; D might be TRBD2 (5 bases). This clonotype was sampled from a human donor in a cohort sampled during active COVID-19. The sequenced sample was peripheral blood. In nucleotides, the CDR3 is TGTGCCAGCAGCCCTCGGGGAAGGGCTAGCTCCTACGAGCAGTACTTC. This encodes CASSPRGRASSYEQYF.